The clone carrying this T cell receptor beta chain has a count of ten or more. Its antigen remains unidentified. This is likely a read error, given that the CDR3 carries no conserved phenylalanine or tryptophan at its end. TCRdb re-clonotyped the PCR reads via MiXCR. The table includes 20,000 to 25,000 clones, 35% to 45% detected once. The data were taken from a study of metastatic and nonmetastatic thyroid tumors. Across the whole study: The authors compared repertoires across blood and tumor or nodule tissue from malignant and benign thyroid patients.

Overall study results and limits: In both blood and tumor samples, TCR beta diversity was reported significantly higher for malignant than benign nodules.

Every patient underwent thyroid surgery untreated. The TCR comes from a male donor with papillary thyroid cancer or a benign thyroid nodule (not recorded which). Some clones in this sample may be carry-over from other donors' samples. The sample taken for sequencing was blood.

CDR3 coding DNA: TGTGCCAGCAGCCTCCGACTAGCGGGACACAATGAGCAGTTCGTC. Encoded protein: CASSLRLAGHNEQFV. The chain recombines TRBV7-3 with TRBJ2-1; 11 bases agree with TRBD2. The CDR3 is 15 amino acids. Germline V gene lookup returns CDR1 SGHTA and CDR2 FQGTGA. V lost 5 bases and J lost 5; bases outside the gene matches: 5.